The rows below give T cell receptor beta chains drawn from one sample of a study of T cells in Graves' hyperthyroidism and ophthalmopathy. One entry per CDR3 protein, called by TCRdb with MiXCR from the multiplex PCR reads. The sample includes around 350,000 distinct CDR3 sequences, 13% seen only once; the top ten take 9.2%. Source material: blood. The receptor set was obtained from a woman between 18 and 30 years old with Graves' hyperthyroidism. Both conserved end residues are part of each CDR3. A D gene is named only where the DNA matches it firmly. For some rows the clone size is stated as once, few or many, or as a class when expanded; others skip it.

TRBJ1-5 many NA TRBV3-1 CASSQEWGQPQHF TGTGCCAGCAGCCAAGAGTGGGGTCAGCCCCAGCATTTT
TRBJ1-6 many NA TRBV6-1 CASSSLVGGNSPLHF TGTGCCAGCAGTTCCCTAGTTGGGGGTAATTCACCCCTCCACTTT
TRBJ1-1 many TRBD1 TRBV6-1 CASSSMRGRAFF TGTGCCAGCAGTTCAATGAGGGGGCGAGCTTTCTTT
TRBJ1-1 many NA TRBV6-1 CASSEWSISGAFF TGTGCCAGCAGTGAATGGAGCATCTCGGGAGCTTTCTTT
TRBJ1-2 NA NA TRBV6-1 CASSERETEGYTF TGTGCCAGCAGTGAGCGCGAGACAGAGGGCTACACCTTC
TRBJ2-5 NA NA TRBV19 CASSTGRIQETQYF TGTGCCAGTAGTACGGGACGGATCCAAGAGACCCAGTACTTC
TRBJ2-1 many NA TRBV24-1 CATSDPQGSNEQFF TGTGCCACCAGTGACCCTCAGGGGAGCAATGAGCAGTTCTTC
TRBJ2-7 many TRBD1 TRBV6-1 CASRDRAGLGEQYF TGTGCCAGCAGGGACAGGGCCGGACTGGGGGAGCAGTACTTC
TRBJ2-2 few NA TRBV4-3 CASSQRLGLTGELFF TGCGCCAGCAGCCAAAGACTAGGTCTCACCGGGGAGCTGTTTTTT
TRBJ1-1 many NA TRBV6-2/TRBV6-3 CASSYSGSHRVNTEAFF TGTGCCAGCAGTTATAGCGGCTCCCACAGGGTGAACACTGAAGCTTTCTTT
TRBJ2-7 many NA TRBV18 CASSPEGGYYEQYF TGTGCCAGCTCCCCCGAAGGAGGGTACTACGAGCAGTACTTC
TRBJ2-2 NA NA TRBV7-9 CASSLVTSTGELFF TGTGCCAGCAGCTTAGTGACGAGCACCGGGGAGCTGTTTTTT
TRBJ1-5 many TRBD1 TRBV6-2/TRBV6-3 CASSYQGTGRNQPQHF TGTGCCAGCAGTTACCAAGGGACAGGGAGAAATCAGCCCCAGCATTTT
TRBJ2-7 many NA TRBV7-8 CASSLVLAASSYEQYF TGTGCCAGCAGCTTAGTTTTGGCGGCCAGCTCCTACGAGCAGTACTTC
TRBJ1-2 many NA TRBV28 CASTPLGANYGYTF TGTGCCAGCACCCCCCTGGGGGCCAACTATGGCTACACCTTC
TRBJ1-2 many TRBD1 TRBV5-8 CASSPGTGDNYGYTF TGTGCCAGCAGCCCGGGGACAGGGGACAACTATGGCTACACCTTC
TRBJ1-4 NA NA TRBV6-6 CASSYGWEVGNEKLFF TGTGCCAGCAGTTACGGCTGGGAAGTAGGGAATGAAAAACTGTTTTTT
TRBJ1-6 few NA TRBV6-6 CASSYRVGTYNSPLHF TGTGCCAGCAGTTACAGGGTTGGAACCTATAATTCACCCCTCCACTTT
TRBJ2-7 many NA TRBV20-1 CSVRWTQDGGEQYF TGCAGTGTAAGATGGACGCAGGATGGGGGTGAGCAGTACTTC
TRBJ1-6 few TRBD1 TRBV18 CASSSRDRGSYNSPLHF TGTGCCAGCTCGTCCCGGGACAGGGGCTCCTATAATTCACCCCTCCACTTT
TRBJ1-1 few NA TRBV19 CASTPTGGVTEAFF TGTGCCAGCACCCCTACGGGGGGTGTCACTGAAGCTTTCTTT
TRBJ2-7 NA TRBD2 TRBV29-1 CSVEPGQGGLAGVYEQYF TGCAGCGTAGAGCCGGGACAGGGGGGACTAGCGGGAGTCTACGAGCAGTACTTC
TRBJ1-1 many TRBD1 TRBV19 CASSWTGNTEAFF TGTGCCAGTAGTTGGACAGGGAACACTGAAGCTTTCTTT
TRBJ2-2 few NA TRBV20-1 CSARASYTGELFF TGCAGTGCAAGGGCCAGTTACACCGGGGAGCTGTTTTTT
TRBJ2-1 many TRBD2 TRBV19 CASSRLAGGQGEQFF TGTGCCAGTAGTAGACTAGCGGGAGGTCAGGGTGAGCAGTTCTTC
TRBJ2-5 many NA TRBV30 CAWGIGGGQETQYF TGTGCCTGGGGGATAGGAGGGGGCCAAGAGACCCAGTACTTC
TRBJ1-4 many NA TRBV20-1 CSAPGRAEKLFF TGCAGTGCCCCGGGAAGGGCTGAAAAACTGTTTTTT
TRBJ1-5 many TRBD1 TRBV12-3/TRBV12-4 CASSWTGAQPQHF TGTGCCAGCAGTTGGACAGGGGCTCAGCCCCAGCATTTT
TRBJ2-3 many TRBD2 TRBV11-2 CASSLIAGGTDTQYF TGTGCCAGCAGCCTAATAGCGGGAGGGACAGATACGCAGTATTTT
TRBJ1-4 few TRBD1 TRBV5-1 CASSQGASNEKLFF TGCGCCAGCAGCCAGGGGGCCTCTAATGAAAAACTGTTTTTT
TRBJ2-1 NA TRBD2 TRBV28 CASSFPGGTSGRKEQFF TGTGCCAGCAGTTTCCCCGGGGGGACCAGCGGGAGGAAAGAGCAGTTCTTC
TRBJ2-5 many TRBD2 TRBV28 CASSFRTSGLQETQYF TGTGCCAGCAGTTTCCGGACTAGCGGGCTACAAGAGACCCAGTACTTC
TRBJ2-2 NA NA TRBV14 CASSQVFSGELFF TGTGCCAGCAGCCAAGTATTTTCCGGGGAGCTGTTTTTT
TRBJ2-1 many TRBD2 TRBV20-1 CSAREAGLNEQFF TGCAGTGCTAGGGAAGCGGGACTGAATGAGCAGTTCTTC
TRBJ2-3 NA TRBD2 TRBV2 CANSEAVGFSGRALQDTQYF TGTGCCAACAGTGAAGCTGTAGGGTTTAGCGGGAGGGCCCTTCAAGATACGCAGTATTTT
TRBJ1-1 NA NA TRBV9 CASSGALGGGTEAFF TGTGCCAGCAGCGGGGCTCTCGGGGGCGGCACTGAAGCTTTCTTT
TRBJ1-1 many NA TRBV9 CASSVSVDTEAFF TGTGCCAGCAGCGTATCCGTAGACACTGAAGCTTTCTTT
TRBJ2-1 NA TRBD1 TRBV19 CASSGGQGIFGEQFF TGTGCCAGTAGTGGCGGACAGGGGATATTCGGTGAGCAGTTCTTC
TRBJ1-1 many NA TRBV27 CASSLSLDYYTEAFF TGTGCCAGCAGTTTATCGCTGGACTATTACACTGAAGCTTTCTTT
TRBJ2-7 many TRBD2 TRBV28 CASSLSSGRGEQYF TGTGCCAGCAGTTTATCCAGCGGGAGAGGCGAGCAGTACTTC
TRBJ2-2 many TRBD1 TRBV30 CAWSAQPDRGLFF TGTGCCTGGAGTGCCCAACCGGACAGGGGACTGTTTTTT